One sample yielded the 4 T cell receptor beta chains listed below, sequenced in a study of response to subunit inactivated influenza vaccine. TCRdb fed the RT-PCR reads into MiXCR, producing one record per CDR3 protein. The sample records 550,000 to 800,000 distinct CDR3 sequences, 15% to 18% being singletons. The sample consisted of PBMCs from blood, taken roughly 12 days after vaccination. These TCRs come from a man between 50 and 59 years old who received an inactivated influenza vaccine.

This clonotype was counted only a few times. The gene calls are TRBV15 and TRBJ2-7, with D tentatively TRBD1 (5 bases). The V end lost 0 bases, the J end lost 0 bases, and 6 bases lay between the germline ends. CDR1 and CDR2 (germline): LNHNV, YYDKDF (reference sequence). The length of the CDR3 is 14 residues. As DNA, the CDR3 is TGTGCCACCAGCAGAGAGGGGCTCTCCTACGAGCAGTACTTC. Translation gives CATSREGLSYEQYF.

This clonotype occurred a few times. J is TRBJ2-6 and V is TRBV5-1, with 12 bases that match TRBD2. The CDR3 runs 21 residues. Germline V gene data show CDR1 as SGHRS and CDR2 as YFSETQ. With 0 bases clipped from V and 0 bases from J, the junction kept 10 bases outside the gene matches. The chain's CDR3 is CASSLEFGLAGLNSGANVLTF. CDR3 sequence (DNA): TGCGCCAGCAGCTTGGAATTTGGACTAGCGGGGTTAAACTCTGGGGCCAACGTCCTGACTTTC.

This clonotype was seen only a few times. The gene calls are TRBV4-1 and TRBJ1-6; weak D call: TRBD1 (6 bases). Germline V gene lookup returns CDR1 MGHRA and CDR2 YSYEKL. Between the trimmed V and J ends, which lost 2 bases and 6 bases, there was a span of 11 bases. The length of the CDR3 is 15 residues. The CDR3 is CASSQNLQGNSPLHF. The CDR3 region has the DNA TGCGCCAGCAGCCAAAATTTACAGGGTAATTCACCCCTCCACTTT.

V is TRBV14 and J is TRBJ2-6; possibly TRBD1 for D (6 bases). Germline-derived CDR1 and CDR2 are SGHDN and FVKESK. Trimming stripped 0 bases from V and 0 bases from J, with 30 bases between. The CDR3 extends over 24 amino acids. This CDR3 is CASSQDARTASNVPGVSGANVLTF. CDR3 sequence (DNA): TGTGCCAGCAGCCAAGATGCCCGGACAGCTTCAAATGTTCCTGGGGTCTCTGGGGCCAACGTCCTGACTTTC.